The 15 T cell receptor beta chains below were found in one sample sequenced in a study of T-cell reconstitution after alpha-beta-depleted transplantation in children. Molecular barcoding with unique molecular identifiers was used for the TCRbeta library. TCRdb redid the calling of the PCR reads with MiXCR, one entry per CDR3 protein. The profile covers about 480,000 distinct CDR3 sequences, with 9.5% to 15% appearing a single time and about 5.6% taken by the ten largest. Sequences were derived from PBMCs from the stem cell graft donor, sampled from the stem cell graft. These receptor sequences come from a human donor who donated a stem cell graft to a child with combined immunodeficiency.

This clonotype was seen ten or more times. This rearrangement joins TRBV27 to TRBJ2-3; TRBD2 agrees at 9 bases. Germline CDR1 MNHEY, CDR2 SMNVEV (reference sequence). This CDR3 spans 15 amino acids. V shed 3 bases, J shed 6 bases, and the junction held 7 bases outside the gene matches. The CDR3 sequence: CASSFLRGGLDTQYF. CDR3 coding DNA: TGTGCCAGCAGTTTTCTGCGGGGGGGCCTGGATACGCAGTATTTT.

The chain joins TRBV5-6 to TRBJ1-1; no firm D call. V lost 1 base to trimming and J lost 8 bases, with 12 bases between them. Germline V lookup: CDR1 SGHDT, CDR2 YYEEEE. This CDR3 comprises 13 residues. The CDR3 nucleotides are TGTGCCAGCAGCTTGACCCAGAGCCTCGAAGCTTTCTTT. The encoded protein is CASSLTQSLEAFF.

The chain combines TRBV6-1 with TRBJ2-7; the match to TRBD1 covers 9 bases. Germline assignment: CDR1 MNHNS and CDR2 SASEGT. The CDR3 contains 16 residues. V gave up 5 bases and J gave up 4 bases; unmatched junction bases: 12. The CDR3 sequence is CASSSGQGTPGYEQYF. DNA for the CDR3: TGTGCCAGCAGTAGTGGACAGGGGACCCCTGGTTACGAGCAGTACTTC.

This clonotype was found a few times. The rearrangement uses TRBV28 and TRBJ2-7; no firm D call. The V gene's germline CDR1 is MDHEN and CDR2 SYDVKM. CDR3 size: 14 residues. V lost 2 bases to trimming and J lost 2 bases, with 10 bases between them. The DNA of the CDR3 is TGTGCCAGCAGTTTAGTACAGCGAACCTACGAGCAGTACTTC. Amino acid sequence: CASSLVQRTYEQYF.

The chain links TRBV7-3 to TRBJ2-1; a possible D gene is TRBD2 (5 bases). Trimming removed 1 base from V and 1 base from J, with 17 bases in between. Germline V lookup: CDR1 SGHTA, CDR2 FQGTGA. The CDR3 totals 18 residues. The CDR3 is CASSLRVTVASSYNEQFF. DNA for the CDR3: TGTGCCAGCAGCTTAAGGGTCACCGTAGCGAGTTCCTACAATGAGCAGTTCTTC.

This clonotype occurred many times. This chain uses TRBV12-3 or TRBV12-4 with TRBJ2-1; D unclear. This CDR3 is 15 amino acids long. Trimming took 3 bases from V and 5 from J, leaving 14 bases between them. CDR3 coding DNA: TGTGCCAGCAGTTTTGAAGTTGTCTCAGACAATGAGCAGTTCTTC. Its protein is CASSFEVVSDNEQFF.

The genes are TRBV6-2 or TRBV6-3 and TRBJ2-1, with TRBD2 matching over 10 bases. V shed 5 bases and J 5 bases; nucleotides not matched to a gene: 9. Germline V gene lookup returns CDR1 MNHEY and CDR2 SVGEGT. The CDR3 runs to 16 residues. CDR3 residues: CASSNRRLAGHNEQFF. The DNA of the CDR3 is TGTGCCAGCAGTAATCGAAGACTAGCGGGCCACAATGAGCAGTTCTTC.

The chain combines TRBV29-1 with TRBJ2-7; D gene uncertain. Deletions cut 0 bases from V and 2 bases from J, with 14 bases between. Germline V lookup: CDR1 SQVTM, CDR2 ANQGSEA. CDR3 length equals 15 residues. CDR3 nucleotide sequence: TGCAGCGTTGAAGATTCTTCGCCCCCTCCCTACGAGCAGTACTTC. Translated, it gives CSVEDSSPPPYEQYF.

The chain is built from TRBV10-3 and TRBJ2-2; D is unresolved. CDR3 length: 14 amino acids. Trimming took 0 bases from V and 2 from J, leaving 4 bases between them. CDR1 and CDR2 from the germline V gene are ENHRY and SYGVKD. CDR3 nucleotides: TGTGCCATCAGTGAGTCCAGAAACACCGGGGAGCTGTTTTTT. Translated: CAISESRNTGELFF.

The rearrangement joins TRBV12-3 or TRBV12-4 to TRBJ1-2; 10 bases match TRBD1. V trimming: 6 bases; J trimming: 4 bases; junction bases outside the gene matches: 11. The CDR3 contains 16 residues. The CDR3 protein is CASRSQTGGAGYGYTF. CDR3 nucleotide sequence: TGTGCCAGCAGGTCCCAGACAGGGGGCGCAGGCTATGGCTACACCTTC.

This rearrangement joins TRBV20-1 to TRBJ1-5, with 8 bases fitting TRBD1. Germline V gives CDR1 DFQATT, CDR2 SNEGSKA (reference sequence). CDR3 length: 15 amino acids. With 3 bases clipped from V and 7 bases from J, the junction kept 11 bases outside the gene matches. Written as DNA, the CDR3 is TGCAGTGCTAGGGCAATGACGACAGGGGAACAGCCCCAGCATTTT. It encodes CSARAMTTGEQPQHF.

There are a few counts of this clonotype. The genes are TRBV6-1 and TRBJ2-2, with D hard to call. Germline V gene data show CDR1 as MNHNS and CDR2 as SASEGT. V was trimmed by 5 bases and J by 1 base, leaving 8 bases between them. This CDR3 has 14 amino acids. CDR3 in amino acids: CASSRYRNTGELFF. The CDR3 DNA reads TGTGCCAGCAGTCGGTACAGGAACACCGGGGAGCTGTTTTTT.

This chain links TRBV12-3 or TRBV12-4 with TRBJ2-1, with TRBD2 as a possible D gene (6 bases). The CDR3 extends over 16 amino acids. The V gene lost 5 bases and the J gene lost 12 bases, with 26 bases spanning the gap. This CDR3 reads CASSPRAGSTGLGQFF. The CDR3 coding sequence is TGTGCCAGCAGTCCCCGGGCGGGGTCGACGGGTTTGGGGCAGTTCTTC.

V and J are TRBV7-9 and TRBJ2-3; D gene unclear. V lost 11 bases and J lost 2, with 8 bases in between. The germline CDR1 and CDR2 sequences are SEHNR and FQNEAQ (reference sequence). This CDR3 contains 11 residues. As DNA, the CDR3 is TGTGCCGCCAGTCCCACAGATACGCAGTATTTT. This codes for CAASPTDTQYF. Full variable domain (rest looked up from reference TRBV7-9 and TRBJ2-3): DTGVSQNPRHKITKRGQNVTFRCDPISEHNRLYWYRQTLGQGPEFLTYFQNEAQLEKSRLLSDRFSAERPKGSFSTLEIQRTEQGDSAMYLCAASPTDTQYFGPGTRLTVL.

This clonotype was found a few times. The chain combines TRBV4-3 with TRBJ2-2; TRBD2 aligns across 15 bases. The CDR3 length is 18 residues. The ends lost 4 bases at V and 6 bases at J; junction bases unmatched: 9. Germline V CDR1 and CDR2: LGHNA, YSLEER. The DNA of the CDR3 is TGCGCCAGCAGCCGTGGACTAGCGGGAGGGCCCGGACCCGGGGAGCTGTTTTTT. Translation gives CASSRGLAGGPGPGELFF.